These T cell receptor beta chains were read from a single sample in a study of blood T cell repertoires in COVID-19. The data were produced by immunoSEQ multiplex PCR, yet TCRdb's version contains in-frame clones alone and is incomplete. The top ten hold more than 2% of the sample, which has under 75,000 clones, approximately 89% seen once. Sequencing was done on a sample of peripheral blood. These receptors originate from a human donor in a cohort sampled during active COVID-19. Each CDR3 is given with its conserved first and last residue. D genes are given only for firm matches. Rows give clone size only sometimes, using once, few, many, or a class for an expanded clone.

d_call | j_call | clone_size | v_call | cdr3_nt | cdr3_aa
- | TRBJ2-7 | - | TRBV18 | TGTGCCAGCTCACCACCGGAGGGGCTGGCCTACGAGCAGTACTTC | CASSPPEGLAYEQYF
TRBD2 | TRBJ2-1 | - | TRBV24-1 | TGTGCCACCAGTGAGAGGGCGGGAGGGATCTACAATGAGCAGTTCTTC | CATSERAGGIYNEQFF
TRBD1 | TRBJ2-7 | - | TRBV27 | TGTGCCAGCAGTTCTGGGACAGGGGGCTACGAGCAGTACTTC | CASSSGTGGYEQYF
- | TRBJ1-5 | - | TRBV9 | TGTGCCAGCAGCGTAGAGGGGGACAATCAGCCCCAGCATTTT | CASSVEGDNQPQHF
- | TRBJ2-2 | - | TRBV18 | TGTGCCAGCTCACCACAAAACAGGGACACCGGGGAGCTGTTTTTT | CASSPQNRDTGELFF
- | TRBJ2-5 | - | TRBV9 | TGTGCCAGCAGCGCACAGGGATTCAAAGAGACCCAGTACTTC | CASSAQGFKETQYF
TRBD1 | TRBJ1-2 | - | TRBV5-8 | TGTGCCAGCTCCGCCTCCGACAGGGGGCGCGGCTACACCTTC | CASSASDRGRGYTF
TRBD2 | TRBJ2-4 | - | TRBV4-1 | TGCGCCAGCAGCCAAGGAGATTTGCGGGGGGGAAACATTCAGTACTTC | CASSQGDLRGGNIQYF
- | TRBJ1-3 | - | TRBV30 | TGTGCCTGGACCCCAGGCGGAAACACCATATATTTT | CAWTPGGNTIYF
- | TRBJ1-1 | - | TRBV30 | TGTGCCTGGATTAGGTCCGCGGGGCTCCTGAACACTGAAGCTTTCTTT | CAWIRSAGLLNTEAFF
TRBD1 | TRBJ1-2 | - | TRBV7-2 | TGTGCCAGCAGCTTAGAGGGGGCCTGGGGCTACACCTTC | CASSLEGAWGYTF
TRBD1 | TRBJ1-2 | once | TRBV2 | TGTGCCAGCAGTTCTATCGGACAGGGGGCTACTAACTATGGCTACACCTTC | CASSSIGQGATNYGYTF
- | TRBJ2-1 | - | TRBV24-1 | TGTGCCACCAGTGAGGCAGTCTACAATGAGCAGTTCTTC | CATSEAVYNEQFF
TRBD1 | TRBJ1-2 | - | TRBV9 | TGTGCCAGCAGCGAAGTACAGGGGGCGTATGGCTACACCTTC | CASSEVQGAYGYTF
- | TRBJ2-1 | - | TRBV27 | TGTGCCAGCAGTCCCCCGGCGACAAACAATGAGCAGTTCTTC | CASSPPATNNEQFF
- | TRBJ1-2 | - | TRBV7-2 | TGTGCCAGCAGCTTAGGCGTACGGGAAGCTAACTATGGCTACACCTTC | CASSLGVREANYGYTF
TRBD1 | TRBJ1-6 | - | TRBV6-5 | TGTGCCAGCAGGAGGGAACAGGGGCGCTCACCCCTCCACTTT | CASRREQGRSPLHF
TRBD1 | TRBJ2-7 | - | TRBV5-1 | TGCGCCAGCAGCGTTGGACAGGGGGCCATCGCCTACGAGCAGTACTTC | CASSVGQGAIAYEQYF
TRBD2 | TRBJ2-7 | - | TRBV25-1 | TGTGCCAGCAGTGTAGCGGGGATCTACGAGCAGTACTTC | CASSVAGIYEQYF
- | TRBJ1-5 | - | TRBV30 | TGTGCCTGGAGTGTGCAGTGGAATCAGCCCCAGCATTTT | CAWSVQWNQPQHF
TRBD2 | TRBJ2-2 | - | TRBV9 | TGTGCCAGCAGCGTCAGCGGGGTGAACACCGGGGAGCTGTTTTTT | CASSVSGVNTGELFF
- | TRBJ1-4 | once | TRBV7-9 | TGTGCCAGCAGCCTCATGACAGCTGGTGAAAAACTGTTTTTT | CASSLMTAGEKLFF
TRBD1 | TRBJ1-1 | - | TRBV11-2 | TGTGCCAGCAGCTTATCCGGGACAGGGAACACTGAAGCTTTCTTT | CASSLSGTGNTEAFF
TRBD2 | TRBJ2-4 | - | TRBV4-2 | TGTGCCAGCAGCCAAGAGAGCACTAGCGGGAGGGCCCGGGCCAAAAACATTCAGTACTTC | CASSQESTSGRARAKNIQYF
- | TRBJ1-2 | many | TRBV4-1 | TGCGCCAGCAGCCAAACAGGACAGATCGGCACTAACTATGGCTACACCTTC | CASSQTGQIGTNYGYTF
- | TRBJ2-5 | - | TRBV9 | TGTGCCAGCAGCGTAGTAGGAGGAGAGACCCAGTACTTC | CASSVVGGETQYF
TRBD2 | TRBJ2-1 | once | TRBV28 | TGTGCCAGCTCGACTAGCGGGGGGGGGAATGAGCAGTTCTTC | CASSTSGGGNEQFF
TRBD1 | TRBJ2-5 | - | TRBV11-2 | TGTGCCAGCAGCCACGACAGGGGGCAAGGGACCCAGTACTTC | CASSHDRGQGTQYF
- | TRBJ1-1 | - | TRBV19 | TGTGCCAGTAGACTTACAGGATTAATTAACACTGAAGCTTTCTTT | CASRLTGLINTEAFF
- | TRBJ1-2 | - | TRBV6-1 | TGTGCCAGCAGTGACATGAGGACAGCTAGTGGCTACACCTTC | CASSDMRTASGYTF
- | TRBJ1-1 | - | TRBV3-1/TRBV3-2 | TGTGCCAGCATTCTGAGGGAAGGGTGTACTGAAGCTTTCTTT | CASILREGCTEAFF
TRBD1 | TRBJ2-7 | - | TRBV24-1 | TGTGCCACCAGTGATCCGGGACAGGGATACGAGCAGTACTTC | CATSDPGQGYEQYF
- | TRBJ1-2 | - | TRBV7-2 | TGTGCCAGCAGCTTACATCGGGGGGCGCGAAGGTTC | CASSLHRGARRF
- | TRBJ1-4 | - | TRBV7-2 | TGTGCCAGCAGCTTAGGCCCAGCGACTGAAAAACTGTTTTTT | CASSLGPATEKLFF
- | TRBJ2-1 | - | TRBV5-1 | TGCGCCAGCAGCTCCGACGGACAGAAAAATGAGCAGTTCTTC | CASSSDGQKNEQFF
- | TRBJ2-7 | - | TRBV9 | TGTGCCAGCAGCGTAGATTTCCAAGCCGAGCAGTACTTC | CASSVDFQAEQYF
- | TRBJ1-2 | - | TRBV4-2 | TGTGCCAGCAGCCAAGAAGTAGGGCCAGGGTTGATCTATGGCTACACCTTC | CASSQEVGPGLIYGYTF
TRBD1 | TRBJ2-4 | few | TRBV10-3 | TGTGCCATTGGACAGGGATCGGCCAAAAACATTCAGTACTTC | CAIGQGSAKNIQYF
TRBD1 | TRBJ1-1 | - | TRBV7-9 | TGTGCCAGCAGCCCTCGAGATACAGGGGTACGGGGAGCTTTCTTT | CASSPRDTGVRGAFF
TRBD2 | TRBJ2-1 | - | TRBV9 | TGTGCCAGCAGCCCACTAGCGAATGAGCAGTTCTTC | CASSPLANEQFF
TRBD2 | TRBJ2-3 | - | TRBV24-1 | TGTGCCACCAGTGATTTAGAGCGGGAGGGTCATTCAGATACGCAGTATTTT | CATSDLEREGHSDTQYF
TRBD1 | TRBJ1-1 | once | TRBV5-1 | TGCGCCAGCAGCTCGGACAGGGGCACTGAAGCTTTCTTT | CASSSDRGTEAFF
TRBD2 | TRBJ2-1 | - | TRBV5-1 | TGCGCCACGCGCGTGACGGCGGGAGCATATGAGCAGTTCTTC | CATRVTAGAYEQFF
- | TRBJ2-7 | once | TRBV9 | TGTGCCAGCAGCGTGTCTCCGGGCTCCTACGAGCAGTACTTC | CASSVSPGSYEQYF
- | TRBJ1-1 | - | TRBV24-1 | TGTGCCACCAGTGATACAGCGAACACTGAAGCTTTCTTT | CATSDTANTEAFF
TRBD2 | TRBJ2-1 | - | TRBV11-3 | TGTGCCAGCAGCTCTCCGGGACTAGTAGACTACAATGAGCAGTTCTTC | CASSSPGLVDYNEQFF
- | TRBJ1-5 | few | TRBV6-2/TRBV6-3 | TGTGCCAGCAGTCGGGGTAGTAGCAATCAGCCCCAGCATTTT | CASSRGSSNQPQHF
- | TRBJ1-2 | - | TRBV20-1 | TGCAGCAGCGGGGTGAGCGGCTACACCTTC | CSSGVSGYTF
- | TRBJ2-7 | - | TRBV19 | TGTGCCAGTAGGCCTACAGGGTTTACCCACGAGCAGTACTTC | CASRPTGFTHEQYF
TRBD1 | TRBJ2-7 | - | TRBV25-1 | TGTGCCAGCGGACAGGGGCTCCTCGAGCAGTACTTC | CASGQGLLEQYF
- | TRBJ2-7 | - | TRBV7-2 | TGTGCCAGCAGCTTTTCGTGGTCCAGGTCCTACGAGCAGTACTTC | CASSFSWSRSYEQYF
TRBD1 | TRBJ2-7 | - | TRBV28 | TGTGCCAGCAGTCAGACAGGGGGCGCGGTGGAATACGAGCAGTACTTC | CASSQTGGAVEYEQYF
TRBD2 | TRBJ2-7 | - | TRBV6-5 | TGTGCCAGCAGTTACCGCGGACTAGCGATGTACGAGCAGTACTTC | CASSYRGLAMYEQYF